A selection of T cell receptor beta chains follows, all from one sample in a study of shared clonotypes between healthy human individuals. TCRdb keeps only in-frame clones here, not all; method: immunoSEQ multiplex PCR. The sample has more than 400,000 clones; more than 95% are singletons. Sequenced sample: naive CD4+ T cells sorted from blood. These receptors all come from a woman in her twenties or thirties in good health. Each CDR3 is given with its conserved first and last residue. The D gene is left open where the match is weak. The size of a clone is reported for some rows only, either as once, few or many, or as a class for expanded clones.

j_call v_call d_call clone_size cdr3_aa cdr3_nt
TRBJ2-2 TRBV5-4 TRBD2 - CASSLGLAVTGELFF TGTGCCAGCAGCTTGGGGCTAGCGGTCACCGGGGAGCTGTTTTTT
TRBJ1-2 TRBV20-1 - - CSARDRVGSAF TGCAGTGCTAGAGATCGTGTGGGGTCCGCCTTC
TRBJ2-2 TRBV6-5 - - CASSSSSENTGELFF TGTGCCAGCAGTTCTTCTAGCGAGAACACCGGGGAGCTGTTTTTT
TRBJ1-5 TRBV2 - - CASSERAANLGNQPQHF TGTGCCAGCAGCGAAAGGGCAGCTAACCTTGGCAATCAGCCCCAGCATTTT
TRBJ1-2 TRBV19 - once CASSIGSGRENYGYTF TGTGCCAGTAGTATAGGTTCCGGGAGAGAGAACTATGGCTACACCTTC
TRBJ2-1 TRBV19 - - CASSISPVREQFF TGTGCCAGTAGTATTTCCCCGGTTAGGGAGCAGTTCTTC
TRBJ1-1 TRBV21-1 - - CASSNCRYTEAFF TGTGCCAGCAGCAACTGCCGGTACACTGAAGCTTTCTTT
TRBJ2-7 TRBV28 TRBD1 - CASSLLGQVSEQYF TGTGCCAGCAGTTTGCTAGGACAGGTGAGCGAGCAGTACTTC
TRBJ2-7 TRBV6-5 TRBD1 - CASSYSRGQGYEQYF TGTGCCAGCAGTTACTCTAGGGGACAGGGCTACGAGCAGTACTTC
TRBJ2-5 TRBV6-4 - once CASSDSRQETQYF TGTGCCAGCAGTGACTCGAGACAAGAGACCCAGTACTTC
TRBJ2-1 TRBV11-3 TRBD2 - CASSTGLAGVNEQFF TGTGCCAGCAGCACTGGACTAGCGGGAGTCAATGAGCAGTTCTTC
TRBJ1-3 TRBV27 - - CASSLIPPGGASGNTIYF TGTGCCAGCAGCCTAATTCCCCCGGGGGGAGCCTCTGGAAACACCATATATTTT
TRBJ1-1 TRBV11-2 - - CASSLALETEAFF TGTGCCAGCAGCTTAGCCCTCGAGACTGAAGCTTTCTTT
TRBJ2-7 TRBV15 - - CATGGREPPYEQYF TGTGCCACCGGGGGCAGGGAACCTCCCTACGAGCAGTACTTC
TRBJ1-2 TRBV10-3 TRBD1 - CAISVKTGTGVDGYTF TGTGCCATCAGTGTGAAAACCGGGACAGGGGTGGATGGCTACACCTTC
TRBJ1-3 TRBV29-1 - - CSVEGSGNTIYF TGCAGCGTTGAAGGCTCTGGAAACACCATATATTTT
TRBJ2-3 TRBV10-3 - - CAISAGTGSADTQYF TGTGCCATCAGTGCCGGCACAGGGAGTGCAGATACGCAGTATTTT
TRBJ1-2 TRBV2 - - CASSRGITGGYTF TGTGCCAGCAGTCGCGGGATTACCGGGGGCTACACCTTC
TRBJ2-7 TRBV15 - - CATSRDRGSGSSYEQYF TGTGCCACCAGCAGAGATCGCGGTAGCGGAAGCTCCTACGAGCAGTACTTC
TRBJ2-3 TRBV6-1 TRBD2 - CASSRLAPTDTQYF TGTGCCAGCAGCCGACTAGCGCCCACAGATACGCAGTATTTT
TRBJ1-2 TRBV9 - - CASSVPGTTYGYTF TGTGCCAGCAGCGTACCCGGGACCACCTATGGCTACACCTTC
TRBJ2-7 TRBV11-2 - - CASSSRFLSEQYF TGTGCCAGCAGCTCTAGATTCCTCTCCGAGCAGTACTTC
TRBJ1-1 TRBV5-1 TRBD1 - CASSLDRGNTEAFF TGCGCCAGCAGCCTGGACAGGGGTAACACTGAAGCTTTCTTT
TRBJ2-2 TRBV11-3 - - CASSPNRVPGELFF TGTGCCAGCAGCCCGAACAGGGTCCCCGGGGAGCTGTTTTTT
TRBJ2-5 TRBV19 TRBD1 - CASSDRGLRETQYF TGTGCCAGTTCAGACAGGGGGCTTCGAGAGACCCAGTACTTC
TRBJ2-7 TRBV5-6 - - CASSLPQDNEQYF TGTGCCAGCAGCTTGCCTCAGGACAACGAGCAGTACTTC
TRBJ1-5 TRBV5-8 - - CASSPFVGVNQPQHF TGTGCCAGCAGCCCCTTCGTAGGGGTGAATCAGCCCCAGCATTTT
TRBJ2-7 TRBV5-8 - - CASSFQATAIYEQYF TGTGCCAGCAGCTTTCAGGCGACTGCGATCTACGAGCAGTACTTC
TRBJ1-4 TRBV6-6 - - CASSVPSDGTEKLFF TGTGCCAGCAGCGTACCATCCGACGGGACTGAAAAACTGTTTTTT
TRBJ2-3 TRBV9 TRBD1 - CASSVGVQGADTQYF TGTGCCAGCAGCGTAGGCGTACAGGGGGCAGATACGCAGTATTTT
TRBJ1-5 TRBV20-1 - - CSASGNQPQHF TGCAGTGCTTCGGGCAATCAGCCCCAGCATTTT
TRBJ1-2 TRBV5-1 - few CASSSTEYGYTF TGCGCCAGCAGCTCGACAGAGTATGGCTACACCTTC
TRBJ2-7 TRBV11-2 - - CASSSWGRTYEQYF TGTGCCAGCAGCTCTTGGGGTCGTACCTACGAGCAGTACTTC
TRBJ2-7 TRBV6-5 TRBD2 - CASSYSSGRGYEQYF TGTGCCAGCAGTTACTCTAGCGGGAGGGGTTACGAGCAGTACTTC
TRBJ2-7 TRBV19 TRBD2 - CASSIGGQREDYEQYF TGTGCCAGTAGTATCGGCGGCCAGCGGGAGGATTACGAGCAGTACTTC
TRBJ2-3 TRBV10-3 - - CAISVGTDTDTQYF TGTGCCATCAGTGTCGGGACGGACACAGATACGCAGTATTTT
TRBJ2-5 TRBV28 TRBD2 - CASTPLPLGTSGRKKETQYF TGTGCCAGCACCCCCCTGCCCCTTGGGACTAGCGGGAGGAAAAAAGAGACCCAGTACTTC
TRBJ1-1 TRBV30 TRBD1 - CAWSVGTGGATEAFF TGTGCCTGGAGTGTAGGGACAGGGGGCGCGACTGAAGCTTTCTTT
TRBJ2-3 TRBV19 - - CASTLSSTDTQYF TGTGCCAGCACACTATCCAGCACAGATACGCAGTATTTT
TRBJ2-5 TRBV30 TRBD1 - CAWGQGPQETQYF TGTGCCTGGGGACAGGGCCCCCAAGAGACCCAGTACTTC
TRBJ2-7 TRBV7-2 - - CASSLAAGGSYEQYF TGTGCCAGCAGCCTAGCTGCCGGGGGCTCCTACGAGCAGTACTTC
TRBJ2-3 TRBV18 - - CASSPVTLSTDTQYF TGTGCCAGCTCACCGGTTACCCTGAGCACAGATACGCAGTATTTT
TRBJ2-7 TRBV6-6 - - CASSYDRSRPNEQYF TGTGCCAGCAGCTACGACCGGTCCCGCCCCAACGAGCAGTACTTC
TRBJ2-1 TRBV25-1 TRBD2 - CASSEWTSGSNEQFF TGTGCCAGCAGTGAATGGACTAGCGGGAGCAATGAGCAGTTCTTC
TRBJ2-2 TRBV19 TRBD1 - CASTDPGQENTGELFF TGTGCCAGCACAGATCCGGGACAGGAGAACACCGGGGAGCTGTTTTTT
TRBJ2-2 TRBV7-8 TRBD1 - CASSPAGTADLTGELFF TGTGCCAGCAGCCCGGCCGGGACAGCCGACCTCACCGGGGAGCTGTTTTTT
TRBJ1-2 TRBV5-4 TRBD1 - CASSDDRGLSGYTF TGTGCCAGCAGCGACGATAGGGGGCTCTCTGGCTACACCTTC
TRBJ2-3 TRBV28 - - CASSPAGTSDTQYF TGTGCCAGCAGCCCCGCCGGGACTTCAGATACGCAGTATTTT
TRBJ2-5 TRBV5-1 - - CASSSGGWGAQETQYF TGCGCCAGCAGCTCGGGTGGTTGGGGGGCCCAAGAGACCCAGTACTTC
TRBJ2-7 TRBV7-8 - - CASSPTRQAYEQYF TGTGCCAGCAGCCCAACCCGACAGGCCTACGAGCAGTACTTC
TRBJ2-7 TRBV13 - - CASSPRPRGEQYF TGTGCCAGCAGCCCCCGGCCTCGGGGCGAGCAGTACTTC
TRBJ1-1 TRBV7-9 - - CASSLTAGGLAEAFF TGTGCCAGCAGCTTAACGGCGGGGGGTTTGGCTGAAGCTTTCTTT
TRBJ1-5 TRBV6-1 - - CASSGAYSNQPQHF TGTGCCAGCTCGGGCGCTTATAGCAATCAGCCCCAGCATTTT
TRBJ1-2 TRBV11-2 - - CASSRDGNGYTF TGTGCCAGCAGCCGGGACGGAAATGGCTACACCTTC
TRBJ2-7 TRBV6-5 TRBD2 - CASSDTGLAGREQYF TGTGCCAGCAGCGACACCGGACTAGCGGGGAGGGAGCAGTACTTC